Shown below are 7 T cell receptor beta chains from a single sample sequenced in a study of blood T cells in healthy people across ages. A second 7 to 11 cycle PCR used barcoded and J-beta primers. TCRdb redid the calling of the 5' RACE reads with MiXCR, one entry per CDR3 protein. The sample has hundreds of thousands of distinct CDR3 sequences, about three fifths seen once. The sequenced sample consisted of blood. The receptors were sampled from a man aged 30 to 45 in good health.

A few counts support this clonotype. V is TRBV5-1 and J is TRBJ2-1; D may be TRBD1 or TRBD2 (5 bases each). The CDR3 loop spans 16 amino acids. Looked up from germline, CDR1 is SGHRS and CDR2 is YFSETQ. With 3 bases removed from V and 1 base from J, the gap between germline ends came to 14 bases. The DNA for the CDR3 is TGCGCCAGCAGCTCCGGGGCAGTTGGGTCCTACAATGAGCAGTTCTTC. Translating it yields CASSSGAVGSYNEQFF. The variable domain in full, with the rest retrieved from reference TRBV5-1 and TRBJ2-1, is KAGVTQTPRYLIKTRGQQVTLSCSPISGHRSVSWYQQTPGQGLQFLFEYFSETQRNKGNFPGRFSGRQFSNSRSEMNVSTLELGDSALYLCASSSGAVGSYNEQFFGPGTRLTVL.

The rearrangement joins TRBV5-1 to TRBJ2-1; D uncertain. Germline values: CDR1 SGHRS, CDR2 YFSETQ. Trimming took 0 bases from V and 8 from J, leaving 6 bases between them. This CDR3 region has 12 residues. CDR3 protein: CASSLDLHEQFF. CDR3 sequence (DNA): TGCGCCAGCAGCTTGGACCTACATGAGCAGTTCTTC.

To note about this clonotype: One junction end disagrees with the germline gene, perhaps due to a read error. The CDR3 sequence: CSARDPNRESQYF. In DNA form, the CDR3 reads TGCAGTGCTAGAGATCCCAACCGAGAGTCCCAGTACTTC. The V and J genes are TRBV20-1 and TRBJ2-5; D is undetermined. The length of the CDR3 is 13 residues. The V gene's germline CDR1 is DFQATT and CDR2 SNEGSKA (reference sequence).

This clonotype was seen only a few times. The chain is built from TRBV20-1 and TRBJ2-5; D is ambiguous. V gave up 3 bases and J gave up 4 bases, with 12 bases separating them. This CDR3 is 13 amino acids long. The germline V gene encodes CDR1 DFQATT and CDR2 SNEGSKA (reference sequence). The CDR3 DNA reads as TGCAGTGCTAGCGGTACCATGGTAGAGACCCAGTACTTC. Protein product: CSASGTMVETQYF.

This clonotype appeared many times. The V and J genes are TRBV2 and TRBJ2-1; 10 nucleotides match TRBD2. The germline CDR1 and CDR2 sequences are SNHLY and FYNNEI. Trimming at V came to 7 bases and at J to 5 bases, leaving 5 bases not matched to a gene. The CDR3 spans 14 residues. This chain's CDR3 is CASTRTSGHNEQFF. In DNA, the CDR3 is TGTGCCAGCACTAGGACTAGCGGTCACAATGAGCAGTTCTTC.

This chain connects TRBV20-1 to TRBJ1-1; a possible D gene is TRBD1 (5 bases). This CDR3 contains 15 residues. Germline values: CDR1 DFQATT, CDR2 SNEGSKA (reference sequence). V lost 1 base to trimming and J lost 3 bases, with 15 bases between them. CDR3 sequence (DNA): TGCAGTGCTAGAGGCCCCGCGGGGGGGGACACTGAAGCTTTCTTT. Translated: CSARGPAGGDTEAFF.

This chain links TRBV10-3 with TRBJ1-6; weak D call: TRBD1 (5 bases). This CDR3 contains 16 residues. V was trimmed by 3 bases and J by 7 bases, leaving 16 bases between them. CDR1 ENHRY and CDR2 SYGVKD come from the germline V gene. The CDR3 sequence is CAISDLTGTENSPLHF. DNA for the CDR3: TGTGCCATCAGTGACCTTACGGGGACCGAGAATTCACCCCTCCACTTT.